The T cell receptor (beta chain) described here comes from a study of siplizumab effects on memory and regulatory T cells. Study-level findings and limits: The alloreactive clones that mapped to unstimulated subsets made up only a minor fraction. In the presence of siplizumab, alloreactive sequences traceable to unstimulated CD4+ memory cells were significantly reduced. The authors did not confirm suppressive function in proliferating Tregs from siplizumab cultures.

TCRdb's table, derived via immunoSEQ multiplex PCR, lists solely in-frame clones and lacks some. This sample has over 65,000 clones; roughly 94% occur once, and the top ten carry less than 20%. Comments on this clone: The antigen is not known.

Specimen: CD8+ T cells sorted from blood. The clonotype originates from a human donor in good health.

The CDR3 protein is CASSAGQPYNEQFF. For the CDR3, the DNA is TGTGCCAGCAGCGCCGGACAGCCCTACAATGAGCAGTTCTTC. J is TRBJ2-1 and V is TRBV7-3; D perhaps matches TRBD1 (6 bases). CDR3 length equals 14 residues. CDR1 is SGHTA, CDR2 FQGTGA, per germline. Trimming shortened V by 5 bases and J by 2 bases, and 10 bases separated the two germline ends. Filled out from reference TRBV7-3 and TRBJ2-1, the complete variable domain reads GAGVSQTPSNKVTEKGKYVELRCDPISGHTALYWYRQSLGQGPEFLIYFQGTGAADDSGLPNDRFFAVRPEGSVSTLKIQRTERGDSAVYLCASSAGQPYNEQFFGPGTRLTVL.